This TCR beta chain was sequenced for a study of T cell responses to AZD1222 COVID-19 vaccine. The length of the CDR3 is 13 residues. Unmatched junction bases numbered 10, after V lost 4 bases and J lost 10 bases. Germline CDR1 and CDR2: SGDLS and YYNGEE. Measured with immunoSEQ multiplex PCR; TCRdb has only the in-frame clones, and not every one. The data contain about 130,000 clones, roughly 84% of them seen just once; the ten biggest clones take up about 4%. The sequence was collected from an adult in good health. The sample was peripheral blood, taken on day 0 of AZD1222 vaccination. The chain recombines TRBV9 with TRBJ1-2, with 7 bases aligning to TRBD1. The CDR3 bases are TGTGCCAGCAGCCCACCATCGGGACAGATCTACACCTTC. Translated: CASSPPSGQIYTF.